The text below deals with one T cell receptor beta chain. The data originate from a study of blood T cell repertoires in COVID-19. In the study overall: The origin of the acute and convalescent COVID-19 samples was the United States, Italy and Spain. The cDNA or gDNA used as material had been derived from T cells, B-cell-depleted T cells, or PBMCs.

CDR1 and CDR2 from the germline V gene are LNHDA and SQIVND (reference sequence). This CDR3 region has 13 residues. V was cut by 7 bases and J by 10 bases, with 14 bases left in between. Study processing details: Cell counts per sample came from amplifying reference gene primers. Data came from immunoSEQ multiplex PCR; TCRdb stores just in-frame clones and leaves some out. Clone size and the V and J calls come from that table; the DNA yielded D and trimming. This sample has roughly 150,000 clones, with 80% to 90% found just once. V usage is TRBV19 and J usage is TRBJ1-6; D ambiguous. The TCR originated in a woman in her fifties or sixties in a cohort sampled during active or convalescent COVID-19. The sequenced sample consisted of peripheral blood. The CDR3 is CASTREPGSPLHF. The CDR3 nucleotides read TGTGCCAGTACTAGGGAGCCAGGCTCACCCCTCCACTTT.